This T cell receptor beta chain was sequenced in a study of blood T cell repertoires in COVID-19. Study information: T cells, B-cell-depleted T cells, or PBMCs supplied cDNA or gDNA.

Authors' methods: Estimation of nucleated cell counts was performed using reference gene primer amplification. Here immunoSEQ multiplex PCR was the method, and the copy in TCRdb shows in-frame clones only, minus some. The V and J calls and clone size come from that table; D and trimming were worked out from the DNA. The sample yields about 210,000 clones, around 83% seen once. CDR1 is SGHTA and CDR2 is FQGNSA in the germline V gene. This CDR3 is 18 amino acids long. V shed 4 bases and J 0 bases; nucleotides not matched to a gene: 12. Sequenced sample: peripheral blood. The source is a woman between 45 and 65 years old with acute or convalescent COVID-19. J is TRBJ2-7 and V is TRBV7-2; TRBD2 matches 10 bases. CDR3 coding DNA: TGTGCCAGCAGCTCTTCTACCCCGCTAGCGGGGGACTCCTACGAGCAGTACTTC. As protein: CASSSSTPLAGDSYEQYF.